Listed below are T cell receptor beta chains from one sample, sequenced in a study of cytomegalovirus exposure and HLA in healthy donors. The protocol was immunoSEQ multiplex PCR, while the TCRdb copy is restricted to in-frame clones and leaves out a portion. The repertoire table contains 45,000 to 70,000 clones. The specimen was PBMCs. These receptors were taken from a woman younger than 45 in good health and CMV-seropositive. Both conserved end residues are part of each CDR3. D genes are given only for firm matches. Size values are once, few and many counts, or a class for expanded clones, and some rows have none.

J gene	D gene	clone size	V gene	CDR3 length	CDR3 protein	CDR3 DNA
TRBJ1-1	.	.	TRBV5-1	14	CASSPGRLNTEAFF	TGCGCCAGCAGCCCGGGGAGACTGAACACTGAAGCTTTCTTT
TRBJ2-7	TRBD1	.	TRBV27	18	CASSPGTGYPSKDYEQYF	TGTGCCAGCAGCCCCGGGACAGGGTATCCCTCAAAGGACTACGAGCAGTACTTC
TRBJ1-3	.	.	TRBV28	14	CASRVQHSGNTIYF	TGTGCCAGCAGGGTACAGCACTCTGGAAACACCATATATTTT
TRBJ2-7	TRBD2	.	TRBV13	16	CASSILAGGSWYEQYF	TGTGCCAGCAGCATCCTAGCGGGGGGGAGTTGGTACGAGCAGTACTTC
TRBJ2-7	TRBD2	.	TRBV28	14	CASSLIAGRREQYF	TGTGCCAGCAGTTTGATAGCGGGGCGGAGGGAGCAGTACTTC
TRBJ1-1	TRBD1	.	TRBV19	14	CASSKGQEVTEAFF	TGTGCCAGTAGTAAGGGACAGGAGGTCACTGAAGCTTTCTTT
TRBJ1-1	TRBD1	.	TRBV6-1	13	CASSLTGRTEAFF	TGTGCCAGCAGCTTGACAGGGAGGACTGAAGCTTTCTTT
TRBJ2-5	.	.	TRBV19	15	CASSPTRGGQETQYF	TGTGCCAGTAGCCCCACAAGGGGGGGCCAAGAGACCCAGTACTTC
TRBJ1-1	.	.	TRBV11-3	11	CASSGGTEAFF	TGTGCCAGCAGCGGAGGGACTGAAGCTTTCTTT
TRBJ2-3	.	.	TRBV19	13	CASSSGVADTQYF	TGTGCCAGTAGTAGCGGGGTCGCAGATACGCAGTATTTT
TRBJ1-6	.	.	TRBV30	13	CAWSERQNSPLHF	TGTGCCTGGAGTGAACGACAGAATTCACCCCTCCACTTT
TRBJ2-3	.	.	TRBV13	14	CASSLVSRTDTQYF	TGTGCCAGCAGCTTAGTATCCAGGACAGATACGCAGTATTTT
TRBJ1-1	.	.	TRBV11-3	17	CASSLGLTGTEHTEAFF	TGTGCCAGCAGCTTAGGGCTCACAGGGACCGAACACACTGAAGCTTTCTTT
TRBJ1-2	.	.	TRBV11-2	14	CASSLGSQNGGYTF	TGTGCCAGCAGCTTAGGGAGCCAGAATGGAGGCTACACCTTC
TRBJ1-1	TRBD1	.	TRBV2	14	CASSRGLANTEAFF	TGTGCCAGCAGCAGGGGGCTCGCGAACACTGAAGCTTTCTTT
TRBJ2-5	TRBD2	.	TRBV30	17	CAWSPTRISGGQETQYF	TGTGCCTGGAGTCCAACGAGGATTAGCGGGGGTCAAGAGACCCAGTACTTC
TRBJ1-4	TRBD1	.	TRBV7-9	16	CASSLSPGQGGEKLFF	TGTGCCAGCAGCTTATCTCCGGGACAGGGGGGTGAAAAACTGTTTTTT
TRBJ1-6	.	.	TRBV30	13	CAWSGLGNSPLHF	TGTGCCTGGTCGGGACTGGGGAATTCACCCCTCCACTTT
TRBJ2-3	TRBD2	.	TRBV5-1	16	CASSLSLAGGLDTQYF	TGCGCCAGCAGCTTGAGTCTAGCGGGAGGCCTAGATACGCAGTATTTT
TRBJ2-7	.	.	TRBV27	13	CASSLRFGGEQYF	TGTGCCAGCAGTTTGAGGTTCGGGGGAGAGCAGTACTTC
TRBJ1-1	TRBD1	.	TRBV25-1	12	CASSDWDRGAFF	TGTGCCAGCAGTGATTGGGACAGGGGAGCTTTCTTT
TRBJ1-2	TRBD1	.	TRBV4-1	12	CASRGQAGGYTF	TGCGCCAGCAGGGGACAGGCGGGCGGCTACACCTTC
TRBJ1-1	.	.	TRBV27	14	CASSGQEGTTEAFF	TGTGCCAGCAGTGGCCAGGAGGGGACCACTGAAGCTTTCTTT
TRBJ2-1	TRBD2	.	TRBV7-9	16	CASSSLAGGPDNEQFF	TGTGCCAGCAGCTCTCTAGCGGGAGGCCCCGACAATGAGCAGTTCTTC
TRBJ2-7	TRBD2	.	TRBV7-2	18	CASSFGLAGHRSGYEQYF	TGTGCCAGCAGCTTTGGACTAGCGGGTCATAGGAGCGGGTACGAGCAGTACTTC
TRBJ2-3	.	medium-sized	TRBV2	15	CASSRTTKNTDTQYF	TGTGCCAGCAGTAGGACTACCAAAAACACAGATACGCAGTATTTT
TRBJ2-3	.	.	TRBV20-1	10	CSESADTQYF	TGCAGTGAGAGCGCAGATACGCAGTATTTT
TRBJ1-2	.	.	TRBV25-1	13	CASSESRVGGYTF	TGTGCCAGCAGTGAATCGCGGGTCGGGGGCTACACCTTC
TRBJ2-7	.	.	TRBV5-6	13	CASSRAGDYEQYF	TGTGCCAGCAGCCGCGCCGGGGACTACGAGCAGTACTTC
TRBJ1-1	.	.	TRBV7-9	16	CASSLALGGSGTEAFF	TGTGCCAGCAGCTTAGCGCTCGGGGGTTCGGGCACTGAAGCTTTCTTT
TRBJ1-2	TRBD1	.	TRBV9	16	CASSVASGTENYGYTF	TGTGCCAGCAGCGTAGCTAGTGGGACAGAGAACTATGGCTACACCTTC
TRBJ1-3	.	.	TRBV6-5	15	CASSYSSGSGNTIYF	TGTGCCAGCAGTTACTCGTCGGGCTCTGGAAACACCATATATTTT
TRBJ2-5	TRBD2	.	TRBV5-1	15	CASGPAGMGQETQYF	TGCGCCAGCGGGCCAGCGGGGATGGGGCAAGAGACCCAGTACTTC
TRBJ2-2	TRBD1	.	TRBV7-7	14	CASSLGTATGELFF	TGTGCTAGCAGCTTAGGGACAGCCACCGGGGAGCTGTTTTTT
TRBJ1-1	.	.	TRBV6-1	13	CASSGAGDTEAFF	TGTGCCAGCAGTGGGGCTGGCGACACTGAAGCTTTCTTT
TRBJ2-7	TRBD2	.	TRBV7-9	16	CASSLGLAGAVYEQYF	TGTGCCAGCAGCTTGGGACTAGCGGGGGCGGTCTACGAGCAGTACTTC
TRBJ2-1	.	.	TRBV27	14	CASNPSGGYNEQFF	TGTGCCAGCAACCCCTCCGGGGGTTACAATGAGCAGTTCTTC
TRBJ2-7	.	.	TRBV7-9	13	CASSAPGSYEQYF	TGTGCCAGCAGCGCCCCGGGGTCCTACGAGCAGTACTTC
TRBJ2-7	TRBD2	.	TRBV2	16	CASKRTSGRSSYEQYF	TGTGCCAGCAAGAGAACTAGCGGGAGGAGCTCCTACGAGCAGTACTTC
TRBJ1-2	.	.	TRBV30	13	CAWSVGGIYGYTF	TGTGCCTGGAGTGTTGGCGGGATCTATGGCTACACCTTC
TRBJ1-2	.	.	TRBV6-6	14	CASSYSYREYGYTF	TGTGCCAGCAGTTACTCGTACAGGGAATATGGCTACACCTTC